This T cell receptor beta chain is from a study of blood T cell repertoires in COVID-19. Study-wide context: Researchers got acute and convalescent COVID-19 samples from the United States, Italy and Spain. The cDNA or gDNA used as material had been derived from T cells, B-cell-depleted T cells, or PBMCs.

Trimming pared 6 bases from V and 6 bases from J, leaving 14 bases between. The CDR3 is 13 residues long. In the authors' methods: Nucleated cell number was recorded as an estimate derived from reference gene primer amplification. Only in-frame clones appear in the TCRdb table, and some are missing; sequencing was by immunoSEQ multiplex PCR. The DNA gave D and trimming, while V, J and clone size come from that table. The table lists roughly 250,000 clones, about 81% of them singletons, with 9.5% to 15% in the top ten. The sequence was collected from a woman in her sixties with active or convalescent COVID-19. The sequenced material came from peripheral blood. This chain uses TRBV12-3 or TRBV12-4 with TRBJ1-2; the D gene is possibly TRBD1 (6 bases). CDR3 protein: CASRFQGRHGYTF. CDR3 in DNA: TGTGCCAGCAGGTTTCAGGGGCGGCATGGCTACACCTTC.